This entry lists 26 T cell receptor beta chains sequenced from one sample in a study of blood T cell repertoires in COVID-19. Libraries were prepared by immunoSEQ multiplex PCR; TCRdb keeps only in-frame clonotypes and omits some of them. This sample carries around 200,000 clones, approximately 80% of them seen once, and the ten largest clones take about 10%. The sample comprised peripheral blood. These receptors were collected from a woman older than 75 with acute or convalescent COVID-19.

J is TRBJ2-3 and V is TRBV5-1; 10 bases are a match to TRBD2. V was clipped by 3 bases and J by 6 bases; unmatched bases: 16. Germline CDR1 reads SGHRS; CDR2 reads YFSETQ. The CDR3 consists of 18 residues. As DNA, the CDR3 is TGCGCCAGCAGCTCAGGTGATCGACTAGCGGGCCTAGGGGATACGCAGTATTTT. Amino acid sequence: CASSSGDRLAGLGDTQYF. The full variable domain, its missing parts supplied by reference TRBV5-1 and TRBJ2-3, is KAGVTQTPRYLIKTRGQQVTLSCSPISGHRSVSWYQQTPGQGLQFLFEYFSETQRNKGNFPGRFSGRQFSNSRSEMNVSTLELGDSALYLCASSSGDRLAGLGDTQYFGPGTRLTVL.

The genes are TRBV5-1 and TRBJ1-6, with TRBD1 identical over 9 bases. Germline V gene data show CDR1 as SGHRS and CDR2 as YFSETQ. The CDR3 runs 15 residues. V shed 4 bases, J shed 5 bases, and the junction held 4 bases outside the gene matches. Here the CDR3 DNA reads TGCGCCAGCAGCACCGGGACAGGGAATAATTCACCCCTCCACTTT. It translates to CASSTGTGNNSPLHF. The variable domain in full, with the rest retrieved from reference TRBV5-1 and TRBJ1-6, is KAGVTQTPRYLIKTRGQQVTLSCSPISGHRSVSWYQQTPGQGLQFLFEYFSETQRNKGNFPGRFSGRQFSNSRSEMNVSTLELGDSALYLCASSTGTGNNSPLHFGNGTRLTVT.

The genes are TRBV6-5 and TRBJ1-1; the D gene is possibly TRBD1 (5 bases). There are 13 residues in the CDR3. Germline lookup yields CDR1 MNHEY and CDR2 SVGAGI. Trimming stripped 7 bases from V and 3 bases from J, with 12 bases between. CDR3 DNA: TGTGCCAGCACCCTGGGGGGGGACACTGAAGCTTTCTTT. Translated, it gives CASTLGGDTEAFF.

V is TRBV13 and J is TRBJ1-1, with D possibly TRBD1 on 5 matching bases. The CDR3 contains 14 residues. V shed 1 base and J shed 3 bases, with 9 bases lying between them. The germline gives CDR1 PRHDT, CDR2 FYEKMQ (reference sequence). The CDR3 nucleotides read TGTGCCAGCAGCTTAGTTCGGGGGGACACTGAAGCTTTCTTT. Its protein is CASSLVRGDTEAFF.

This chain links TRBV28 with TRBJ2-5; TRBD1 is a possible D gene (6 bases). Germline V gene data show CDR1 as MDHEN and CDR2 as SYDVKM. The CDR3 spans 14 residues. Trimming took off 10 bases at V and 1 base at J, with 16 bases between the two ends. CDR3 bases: TGTGCCACCCATCGGCAGGGGATCCAAGAGACCCAGTACTTC. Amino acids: CATHRQGIQETQYF. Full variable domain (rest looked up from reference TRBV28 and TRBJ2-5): DVKVTQSSRYLVKRTGEKVFLECVQDMDHENMFWYRQDPGLGLRLIYFSYDVKMKEKGDIPEGYSVSREKKERFSLILESASTNQTSMYLCATHRQGIQETQYFGPGTRLLVL.

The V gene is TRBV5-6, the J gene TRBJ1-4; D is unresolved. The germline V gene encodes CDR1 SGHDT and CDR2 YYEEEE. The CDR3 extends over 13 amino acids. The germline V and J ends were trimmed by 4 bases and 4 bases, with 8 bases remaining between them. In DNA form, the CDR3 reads TGTGCCAGCAGCCAAGAGAGTAATGAAAAACTGTTTTTT. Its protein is CASSQESNEKLFF. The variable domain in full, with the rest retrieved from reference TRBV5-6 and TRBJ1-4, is DAGVTQSPTHLIKTRGQQVTLRCSPKSGHDTVSWYQQALGQGPQFIFQYYEEEERQRGNFPDRFSGHQFPNYSSELNVNALLLGDSALYLCASSQESNEKLFFGSGTQLSVL.

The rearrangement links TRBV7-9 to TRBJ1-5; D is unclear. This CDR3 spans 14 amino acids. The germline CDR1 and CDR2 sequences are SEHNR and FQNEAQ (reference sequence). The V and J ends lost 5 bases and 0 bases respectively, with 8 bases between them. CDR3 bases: TGTGCCAGCAGCCAAGGCGGTAGCAATCAGCCCCAGCATTTT. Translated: CASSQGGSNQPQHF.

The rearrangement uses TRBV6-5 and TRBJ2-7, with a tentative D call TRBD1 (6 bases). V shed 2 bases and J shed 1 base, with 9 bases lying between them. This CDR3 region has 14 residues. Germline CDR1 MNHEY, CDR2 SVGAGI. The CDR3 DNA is TGTGCCAGCAGTTACGACAGGACATCCTACGAGCAGTACTTC. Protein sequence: CASSYDRTSYEQYF.

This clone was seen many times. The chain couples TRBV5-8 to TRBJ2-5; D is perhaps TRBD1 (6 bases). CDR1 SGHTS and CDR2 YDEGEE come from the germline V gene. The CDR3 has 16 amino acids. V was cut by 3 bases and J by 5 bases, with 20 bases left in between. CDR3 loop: CASSSGASRGQETQYF. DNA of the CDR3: TGTGCCAGCAGCTCCGGAGCCTCCAGGGGCCAGGAGACCCAGTACTTC.

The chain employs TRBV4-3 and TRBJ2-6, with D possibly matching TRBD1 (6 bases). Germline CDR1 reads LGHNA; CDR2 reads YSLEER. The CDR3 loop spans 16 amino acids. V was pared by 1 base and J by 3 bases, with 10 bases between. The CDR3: CASSQAGVDGANVLTF. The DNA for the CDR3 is TGCGCCAGCAGCCAAGCAGGGGTGGATGGGGCCAACGTCCTGACTTTC.

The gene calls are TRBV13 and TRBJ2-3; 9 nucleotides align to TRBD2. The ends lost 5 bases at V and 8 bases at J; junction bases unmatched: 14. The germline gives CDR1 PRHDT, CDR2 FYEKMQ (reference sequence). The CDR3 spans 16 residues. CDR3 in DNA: TGTGCCAGCAGCGACTCTCGAGCGGGGGGAACTAGTACGCAGTATTTT. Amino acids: CASSDSRAGGTSTQYF.

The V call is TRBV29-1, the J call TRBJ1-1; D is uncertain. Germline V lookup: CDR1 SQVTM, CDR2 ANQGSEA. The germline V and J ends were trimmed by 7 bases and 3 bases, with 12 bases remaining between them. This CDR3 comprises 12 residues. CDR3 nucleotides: TGCAGCGCTCGCGTCGGGGACACTGAAGCTTTCTTT. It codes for CSARVGDTEAFF.

CDR3 DNA: TGTGCCAGCAGCGTGACAGGGTGGGGCACTGAAGCTTTCTTT. Amino acid sequence: CASSVTGWGTEAFF. J is TRBJ1-1 and V is TRBV9; 7 bases align to TRBD1. V was clipped by 2 bases and J by 4 bases; unmatched bases: 5. Germline V gives CDR1 SGDLS, CDR2 YYNGEE. The CDR3 totals 14 residues.

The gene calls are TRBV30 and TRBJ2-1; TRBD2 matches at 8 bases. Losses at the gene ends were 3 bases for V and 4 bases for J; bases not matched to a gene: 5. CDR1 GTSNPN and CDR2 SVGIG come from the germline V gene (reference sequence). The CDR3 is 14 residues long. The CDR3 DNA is TGTGCCTGGAGCGGGAGGGCCTCATACAATGAGCAGTTCTTC. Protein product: CAWSGRASYNEQFF.

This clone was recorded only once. The CDR3, as DNA: TGTGCCAGCAGAAAAGACAGGGGGAAGGGCACAGATACGCAGTATTTT. Translating gives CASRKDRGKGTDTQYF. This sequence joins TRBV2 and TRBJ2-3, with TRBD1 identical over 9 bases. Germline V lookup: CDR1 SNHLY, CDR2 FYNNEI. V lost 6 bases, J lost 1 base, and 8 bases stayed unmatched. This CDR3 spans 16 amino acids.

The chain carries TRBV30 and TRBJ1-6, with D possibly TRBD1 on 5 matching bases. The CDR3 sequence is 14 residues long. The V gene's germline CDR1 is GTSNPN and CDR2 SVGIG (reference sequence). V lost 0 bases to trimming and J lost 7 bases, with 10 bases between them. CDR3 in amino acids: CAWSVAGFNSPLHF. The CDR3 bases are TGTGCCTGGAGTGTCGCAGGGTTCAATTCACCCCTCCACTTT.

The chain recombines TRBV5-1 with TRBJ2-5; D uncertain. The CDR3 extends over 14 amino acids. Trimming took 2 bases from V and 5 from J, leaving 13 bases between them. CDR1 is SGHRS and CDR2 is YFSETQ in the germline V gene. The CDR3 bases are TGCGCCAGCAGCTTTCTCTCCCCCGGGGAGACCCAGTACTTC. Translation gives CASSFLSPGETQYF.

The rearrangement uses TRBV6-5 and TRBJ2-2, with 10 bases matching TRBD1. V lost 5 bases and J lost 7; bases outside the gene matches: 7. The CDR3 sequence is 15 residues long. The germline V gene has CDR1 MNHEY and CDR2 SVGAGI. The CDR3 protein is CASSSRQGAGGELFF. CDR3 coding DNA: TGTGCCAGCAGTAGTAGACAGGGGGCTGGCGGGGAGCTGTTTTTT.

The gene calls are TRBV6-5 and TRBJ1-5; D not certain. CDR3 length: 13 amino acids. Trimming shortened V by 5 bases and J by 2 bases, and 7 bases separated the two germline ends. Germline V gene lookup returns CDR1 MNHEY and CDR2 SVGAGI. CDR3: CASSTEGNQPQHF. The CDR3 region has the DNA TGTGCCAGCAGTACGGAGGGCAATCAGCCCCAGCATTTT.

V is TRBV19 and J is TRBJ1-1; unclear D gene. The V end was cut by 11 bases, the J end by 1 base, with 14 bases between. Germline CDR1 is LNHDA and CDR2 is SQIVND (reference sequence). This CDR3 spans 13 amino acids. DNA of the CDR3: TGTGCCTGCACCTATCGAGCGAACACTGAAGCTTTCTTT. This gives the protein CACTYRANTEAFF.

CDR3 region: CASSQEWTGGGNTIYF. CDR3 nucleotides: TGCGCCAGCAGCCAAGAATGGACAGGGGGGGGAAACACCATATATTTT. The chain combines TRBV4-3 with TRBJ1-3; 10 nucleotides match TRBD1. The J segment lost 4 bases and the V segment lost 0 bases, leaving 3 bases of the junction unmatched. CDR3 length: 16 amino acids. Germline CDR1 LGHNA, CDR2 YSLEER.

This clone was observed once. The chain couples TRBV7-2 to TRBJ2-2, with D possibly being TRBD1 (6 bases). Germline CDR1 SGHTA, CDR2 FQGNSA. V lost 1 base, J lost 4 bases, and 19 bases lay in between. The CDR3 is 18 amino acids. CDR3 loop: CASSLVASWGRGTGELFF. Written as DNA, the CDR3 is TGTGCCAGCAGCTTAGTGGCTAGTTGGGGGCGAGGCACCGGGGAGCTGTTTTTT.

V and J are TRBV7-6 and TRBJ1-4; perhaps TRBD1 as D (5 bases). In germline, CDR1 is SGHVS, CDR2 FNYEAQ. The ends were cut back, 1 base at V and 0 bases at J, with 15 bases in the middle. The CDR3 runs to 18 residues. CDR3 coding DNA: TGTGCCAGCAGCTTAGGGCGGGGGGTCATGGCAACTAATGAAAAACTGTTTTTT. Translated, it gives CASSLGRGVMATNEKLFF.

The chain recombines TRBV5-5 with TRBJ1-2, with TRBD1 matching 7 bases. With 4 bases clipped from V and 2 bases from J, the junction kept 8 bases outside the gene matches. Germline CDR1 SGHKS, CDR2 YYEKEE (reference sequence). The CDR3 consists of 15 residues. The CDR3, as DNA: TGTGCCAGCAGCAAATGGGACAGCCCCAACTATGGCTACACCTTC. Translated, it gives CASSKWDSPNYGYTF.

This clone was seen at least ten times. CDR3 region: CSAPQGSEQFF. The CDR3 DNA reads TGCAGTGCTCCACAGGGGAGTGAGCAGTTCTTC. The V call is TRBV20-1, the J call TRBJ2-1, with 7 bases that match TRBD1. The CDR3 contains 11 residues. V shed 5 bases and J 9 bases; nucleotides not matched to a gene: 4. In germline, CDR1 is DFQATT, CDR2 SNEGSKA (reference sequence).

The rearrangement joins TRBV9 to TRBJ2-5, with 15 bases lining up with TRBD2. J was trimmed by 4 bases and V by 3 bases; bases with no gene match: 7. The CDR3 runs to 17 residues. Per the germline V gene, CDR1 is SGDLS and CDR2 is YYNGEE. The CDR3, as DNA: TGTGCCAGCAGCGCGACCGGGACTAGCGGGGGGCTAGAGACCCAGTACTTC. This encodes CASSATGTSGGLETQYF.